This T cell receptor beta chain originates from a study of radiation and T cells in renal cell carcinoma. The CDR3 totals 11 residues. Trimming pared 6 bases from V and 2 bases from J, leaving 2 bases between. Per germline, CDR1 SGHTA and CDR2 FQGNSA. Study-wide findings and caveats: Top tumor clonotypes rose in blood 2 weeks post-radiation, then contracted.

Regarding time point: blood 2 weeks post-SBRT. The treatment: 15 Gy SBRT to primary tumor, nephrectomy 4 weeks later. Profiled with immunoSEQ multiplex PCR; TCRdb holds only in-frame clones, not every one. This sample carries 150,000 to 190,000 clones, about 87% of them seen once, and the ten largest clones take 13%. Notes on this clone: Antigen specificity is unknown. At the DNA level, this CDR3 is encoded by other sequences in the same sample as well.

This receptor was taken from a woman aged 45 to 65 with renal cell carcinoma. The V gene is TRBV7-2, the J gene TRBJ2-1; D unclear. The starting material was blood, obtained from a patient whose treatment included radiotherapy and nephrectomy. In DNA form, the CDR3 reads TGTGCCAGCAGTCCCTACAATGAGCAGTTCTTC. Encoded protein: CASSPYNEQFF. The full variable domain, completed using reference TRBV7-2 and TRBJ2-1, is GAGVSQSPSNKVTEKGKDVELRCDPISGHTALYWYRQSLGQGLEFLIYFQGNSAPDKSGLPSDRFSAERTGGSVSTLTIQRTQQEDSAVYLCASSPYNEQFFGPGTRLTVL.